This T cell receptor beta chain originates from a study of blood T cell repertoires in COVID-19. Study in general: Donors in the United States, Italy and Spain gave samples during acute or convalescent COVID-19. In each case, the material was cDNA or gDNA derived from T cells, B-cell-depleted T cells, or PBMCs.

Seattle researchers signed up patients amid active infection and tracked them longitudinally. In the study's own analysis: Scientists estimated how many nucleated cells there were by amplifying reference gene primers. The table came from immunoSEQ multiplex PCR; TCRdb's copy has only in-frame clones and leaves some out. The DNA was the basis for D and trimming; V, J and clone size are from that table. The sample holds roughly 200,000 clones, about 83% seen once. The CDR3 is 15 amino acids. V trimming: 6 bases; J trimming: 6 bases; junction bases outside the gene matches: 10. Germline CDR1 SGHRS, CDR2 YFSETQ.

The genes are TRBV5-1 and TRBJ2-1, with 9 nucleotides matching TRBD1. Sequences were obtained from peripheral blood. The sequence was collected from a woman aged 25 to 39 with COVID-19, enrolled during active disease. The CDR3 coding sequence is TGCGCCAGCACCGAAACGGGACAGGGTGGCAATGAGCAGTTCTTC. Translation gives CASTETGQGGNEQFF.